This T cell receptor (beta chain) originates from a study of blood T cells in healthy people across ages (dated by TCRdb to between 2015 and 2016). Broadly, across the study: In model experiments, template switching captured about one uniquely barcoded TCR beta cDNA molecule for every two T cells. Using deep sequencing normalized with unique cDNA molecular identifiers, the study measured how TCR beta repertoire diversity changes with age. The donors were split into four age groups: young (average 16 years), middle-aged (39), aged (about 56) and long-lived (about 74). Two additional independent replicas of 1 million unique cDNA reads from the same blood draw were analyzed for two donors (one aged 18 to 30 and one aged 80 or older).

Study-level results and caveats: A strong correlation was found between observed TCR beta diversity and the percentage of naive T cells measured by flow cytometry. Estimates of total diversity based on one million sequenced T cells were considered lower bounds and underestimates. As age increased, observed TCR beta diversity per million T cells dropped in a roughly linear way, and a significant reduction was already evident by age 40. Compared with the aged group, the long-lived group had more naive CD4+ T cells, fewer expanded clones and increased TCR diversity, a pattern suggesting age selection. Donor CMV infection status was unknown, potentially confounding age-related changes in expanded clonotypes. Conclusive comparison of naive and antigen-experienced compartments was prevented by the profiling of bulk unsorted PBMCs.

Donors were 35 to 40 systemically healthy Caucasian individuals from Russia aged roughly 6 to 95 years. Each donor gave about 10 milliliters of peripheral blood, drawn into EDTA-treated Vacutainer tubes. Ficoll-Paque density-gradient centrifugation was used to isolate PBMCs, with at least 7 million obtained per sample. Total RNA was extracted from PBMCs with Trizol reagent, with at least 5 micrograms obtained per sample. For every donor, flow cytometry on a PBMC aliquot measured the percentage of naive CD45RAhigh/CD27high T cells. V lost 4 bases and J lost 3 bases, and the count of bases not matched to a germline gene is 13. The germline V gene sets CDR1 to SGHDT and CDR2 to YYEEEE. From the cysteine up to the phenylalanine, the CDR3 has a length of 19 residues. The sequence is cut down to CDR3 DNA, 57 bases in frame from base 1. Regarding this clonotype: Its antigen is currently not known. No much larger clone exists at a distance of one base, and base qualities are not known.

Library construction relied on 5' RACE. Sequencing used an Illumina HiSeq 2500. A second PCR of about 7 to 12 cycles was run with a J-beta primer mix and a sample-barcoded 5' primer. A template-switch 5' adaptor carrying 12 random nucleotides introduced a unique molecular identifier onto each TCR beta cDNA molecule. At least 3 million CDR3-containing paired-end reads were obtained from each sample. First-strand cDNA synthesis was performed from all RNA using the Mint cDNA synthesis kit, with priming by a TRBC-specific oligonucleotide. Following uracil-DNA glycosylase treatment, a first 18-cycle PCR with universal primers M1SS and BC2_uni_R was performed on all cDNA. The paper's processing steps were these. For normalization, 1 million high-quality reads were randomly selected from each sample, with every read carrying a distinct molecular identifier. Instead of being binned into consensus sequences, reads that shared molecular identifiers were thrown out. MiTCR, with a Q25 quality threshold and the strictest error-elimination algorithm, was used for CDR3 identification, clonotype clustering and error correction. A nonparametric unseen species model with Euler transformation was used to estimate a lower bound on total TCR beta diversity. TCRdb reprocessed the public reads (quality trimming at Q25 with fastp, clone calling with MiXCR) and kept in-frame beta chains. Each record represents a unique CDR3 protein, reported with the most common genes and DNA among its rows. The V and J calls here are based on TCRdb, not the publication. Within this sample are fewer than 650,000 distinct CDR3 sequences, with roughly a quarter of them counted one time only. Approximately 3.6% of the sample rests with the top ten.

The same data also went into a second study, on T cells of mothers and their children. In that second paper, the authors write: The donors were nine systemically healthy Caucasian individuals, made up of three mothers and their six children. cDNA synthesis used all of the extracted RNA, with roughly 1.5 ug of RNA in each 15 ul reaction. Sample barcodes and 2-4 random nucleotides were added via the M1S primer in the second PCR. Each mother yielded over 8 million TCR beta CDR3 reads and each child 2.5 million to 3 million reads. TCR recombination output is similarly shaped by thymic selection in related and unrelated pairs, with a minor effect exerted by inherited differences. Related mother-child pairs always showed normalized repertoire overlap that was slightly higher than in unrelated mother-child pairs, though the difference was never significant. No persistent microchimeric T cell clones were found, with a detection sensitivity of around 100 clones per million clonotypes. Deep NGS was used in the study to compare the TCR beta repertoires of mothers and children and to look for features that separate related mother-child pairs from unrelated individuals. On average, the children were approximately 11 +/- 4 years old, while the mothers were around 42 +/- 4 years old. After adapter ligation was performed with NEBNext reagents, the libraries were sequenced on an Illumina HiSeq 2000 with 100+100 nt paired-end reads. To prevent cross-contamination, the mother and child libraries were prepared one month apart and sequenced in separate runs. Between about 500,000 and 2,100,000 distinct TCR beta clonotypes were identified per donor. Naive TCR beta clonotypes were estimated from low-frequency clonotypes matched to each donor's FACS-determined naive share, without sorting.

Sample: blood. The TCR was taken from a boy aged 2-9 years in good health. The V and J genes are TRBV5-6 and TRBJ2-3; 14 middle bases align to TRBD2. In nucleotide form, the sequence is TGTGCCAGCAGCCACGGGACTAGCGGGAGTGGTGGTCCTACAGATACGCAGTATTTT. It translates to CASSHGTSGSGGPTDTQYF.